One and the same sample provided the 27 T cell receptor beta chains below, sequenced in a study of lymphopenia after photon versus proton radiotherapy. The assay was immunoSEQ multiplex PCR, and TCRdb's table has in-frame clones only and misses some. The sample has some 25,000 clones; under 85% are singletons. The specimen comprised peripheral blood, sampled from a patient treated with photon-based radiotherapy. The source is a woman aged 50 to 60 with pancreatic cancer.

The chain recombines TRBV7-9 with TRBJ2-5; 9 nucleotides agree with TRBD2. This CDR3 has 16 amino acids. V shed 5 bases and J 5 bases; nucleotides not matched to a gene: 12. Germline V gives CDR1 SEHNR, CDR2 FQNEAQ (reference sequence). This CDR3 reads CASSLPGSAGGETQYF. The CDR3 nucleotides are TGTGCCAGCAGCCTTCCAGGGTCAGCGGGAGGCGAGACCCAGTACTTC.

Only one count was recorded for this clone. The chain uses TRBV11-2 and TRBJ2-7; maybe TRBD1 (6 bases). V gave up 7 bases and J gave up 1 base, with 14 bases separating them. The CDR3 is 14 amino acids. Germline loops: CDR1 SGHAT, CDR2 FQNNGV. CDR3 amino acids: CASTSTGSSYEQYF. The DNA of the CDR3 is TGTGCCAGCACCTCGACAGGTTCATCCTACGAGCAGTACTTC.

This clone was seen more than once but under ten times. The rearrangement links TRBV29-1 to TRBJ2-1, with TRBD2 matching over 14 bases. J was trimmed by 0 bases and V by 4 bases; bases with no gene match: 5. The CDR3 totals 17 residues. Germline V CDR1 and CDR2: SQVTM, ANQGSEA. As DNA, the CDR3 is TGCAGCGTTGCCGGGACTAGCGGGAGTAGCTCCTACAATGAGCAGTTCTTC. It codes for CSVAGTSGSSSYNEQFF.

The chain links TRBV6-5 to TRBJ2-2, with TRBD2 identical over 8 bases. V was pared by 4 bases and J by 0 bases, with 4 bases of the junction left unmatched. Germline CDR1 and CDR2: MNHEY and SVGAGI. The CDR3 runs 16 residues. The CDR3 loop reads CASSWDSGANTGELFF. Written as DNA, the CDR3 is TGTGCCAGCAGTTGGGATAGCGGGGCGAACACCGGGGAGCTGTTTTTT.

The J gene is TRBJ2-7, the V gene TRBV27; tentative D call: TRBD1 (6 bases). This CDR3 region has 13 residues. Germline lookup yields CDR1 MNHEY and CDR2 SMNVEV (reference sequence). The V end lost 6 bases, the J end lost 2 bases, and 11 bases lay between the germline ends. This CDR3 is CASRPTGTYEQYF. The CDR3 nucleotides are TGTGCCAGCAGACCAACAGGGACCTACGAGCAGTACTTC.

This clone has a single count. The rearrangement joins TRBV27 to TRBJ2-2, with 8 nucleotides matching TRBD2. The germline V gene encodes CDR1 MNHEY and CDR2 SMNVEV (reference sequence). There are 19 residues in the CDR3. Trimming removed 2 bases from V and 3 bases from J; junction bases left unmatched: 14. This CDR3 reads CASSLRGGRTQRDTGELFF. As DNA, the CDR3 is TGTGCCAGCAGTTTAAGGGGCGGGAGGACTCAAAGGGACACCGGGGAGCTGTTTTTT.

The chain is built from TRBV2 and TRBJ2-2; the D gene is possibly TRBD1 (6 bases). The ends were cut back, 3 bases at V and 5 bases at J, with 19 bases in the middle. This CDR3 is built from 17 residues. Germline V CDR1 and CDR2: SNHLY, FYNNEI. CDR3 region: CASSDEGDTPYTGELFF. In DNA form, the CDR3 reads TGTGCCAGCAGTGATGAGGGGGATACCCCTTATACCGGGGAGCTGTTTTTT.

The chain links TRBV6-5 to TRBJ1-2; D not resolved. Germline V gene lookup returns CDR1 MNHEY and CDR2 SVGAGI. Trimming took 8 bases from V and 4 from J, leaving 14 bases between them. The CDR3 totals 13 residues. The CDR3 region is CASGRALGYGYTF. The CDR3 nucleotides read TGTGCCAGCGGGCGAGCATTAGGCTATGGCTACACCTTC.

The chain couples TRBV18 to TRBJ2-2, with D uncertain. In germline, CDR1 is KGHSH, CDR2 LQKENI. This CDR3 has 15 residues. Trimming left V 3 bases short and J 1 base short, with 9 bases between. CDR3 coding DNA: TGTGCCAGCTCACCGTCCAGTCGGAACACCGGGGAGCTGTTTTTT. Protein product: CASSPSSRNTGELFF.

The chain carries TRBV29-1 and TRBJ2-1, with TRBD2 matching over 16 bases. CDR1 is SQVTM and CDR2 is ANQGSEA in the germline V gene. With V trimmed by 5 bases and J by 2 bases, 3 bases remained unmatched. This CDR3 is 16 amino acids long. In DNA, the CDR3 is TGCAGCGTTTCCGGGACTAGCGGGGGGGCCTACAATGAGCAGTTCTTC. This encodes CSVSGTSGGAYNEQFF.

V is TRBV11-2 and J is TRBJ2-7; the D is unclear. The CDR3 covers 11 residues. V was cut by 5 bases and J by 6 bases, with 8 bases left in between. Germline lookup yields CDR1 SGHAT and CDR2 FQNNGV. The CDR3 loop reads CASSPLAEQYF. The DNA of the CDR3 is TGTGCCAGCAGCCCCCTCGCCGAGCAGTACTTC.

This chain links TRBV28 with TRBJ2-5, with TRBD1 identical over 9 bases. Germline V CDR1 and CDR2: MDHEN, SYDVKM. The CDR3 runs 15 residues. Trimming removed 3 bases from V and 4 bases from J; junction bases left unmatched: 6. The DNA of the CDR3 is TGTGCCAGCAGTTTTCACACAGGGGGCGGAGAGACCCAGTACTTC. This translates into CASSFHTGGGETQYF.

The rearrangement joins TRBV21-1 to TRBJ2-3. TRBV21-1 is a pseudogene locus. There are 15 residues in the CDR3. The CDR3 nucleotides are TGTGCCAGCCTCAACGGGCCGAGGATGACAGATACGCAGTATTTT. Protein product: CASLNGPRMTDTQYF.

This clone has a single count. The V call is TRBV4-3, the J call TRBJ2-4; D is unresolved. Trimming stripped 0 bases from V and 5 bases from J, with 8 bases between. CDR3 length: 14 residues. Per germline, CDR1 LGHNA and CDR2 YSLEER. The CDR3 is CASSQDSRENIQYF. The CDR3 DNA sequence: TGCGCCAGCAGCCAAGATTCGCGAGAAAACATTCAGTACTTC.

The chain employs TRBV28 and TRBJ2-5; TRBD2 aligns across 7 bases. CDR1 MDHEN and CDR2 SYDVKM come from the germline V gene. CDR3 size: 14 residues. The trim removed 4 bases at V and 5 bases at J, leaving 7 bases unmatched. The CDR3 DNA reads TGTGCCAGCAGTTGGACTAGTTCCGCGGAGACCCAGTACTTC. As protein: CASSWTSSAETQYF.

The chain combines TRBV5-4 with TRBJ2-1, with D possibly being TRBD2 (7 bases). Germline V gene data show CDR1 as SGHNT and CDR2 as YYREEE (reference sequence). V lost 2 bases, J lost 2 bases, and 14 bases lay in between. The CDR3 sequence is 16 residues long. For the CDR3, the DNA is TGTGCCAGCAGCTTAGGGGGGGCCGTAGCCTACAATGAGCAGTTCTTC. Its protein product is CASSLGGAVAYNEQFF. The full variable domain, in which reference TRBV5-4 and TRBJ2-1 provide the parts outside the CDR3, is ETGVTQSPTHLIKTRGQQVTLRCSSQSGHNTVSWYQQALGQGPQFIFQYYREEENGRGNFPPRFSGLQFPNYSSELNVNALELDDSALYLCASSLGGAVAYNEQFFGPGTRLTVL.

The chain employs TRBV19 and TRBJ2-1, with 8 nucleotides matching TRBD2. Germline CDR1 reads LNHDA; CDR2 reads SQIVND (reference sequence). V trimming: 5 bases; J trimming: 5 bases; junction bases outside the gene matches: 5. The CDR3 is 14 residues long. The CDR3 DNA sequence: TGTGCCAGTAGTCTCAGCGGGAGCCACAATGAGCAGTTCTTC. Encoded protein: CASSLSGSHNEQFF.

V usage is TRBV2 and J usage is TRBJ2-1; perhaps TRBD2 as D (6 bases). Germline V gene data show CDR1 as SNHLY and CDR2 as FYNNEI. V lost 6 bases, J lost 10 bases, and 7 bases lay in between. The CDR3 length is 10 residues. CDR3 protein: CASRGLEQFF. The CDR3 DNA reads TGTGCCAGCAGAGGACTAGAGCAGTTCTTC.

The chain recombines TRBV5-5 with TRBJ2-7, with 7 bases matching TRBD2. Germline trimming cut 4 bases from V and 4 bases from J; bases unmatched to any gene: 11. Per germline, CDR1 SGHKS and CDR2 YYEKEE (reference sequence). There are 15 residues in the CDR3. CDR3 DNA sequence: TGTGCCAGCAGCCCTGACATGGGGAGGGTGTACGAGCAGTACTTC. This codes for CASSPDMGRVYEQYF. Full variable domain (outside the CDR3, taken from reference TRBV5-5 and TRBJ2-7): DAGVTQSPTHLIKTRGQQVTLRCSPISGHKSVSWYQQVLGQGPQFIFQYYEKEERGRGNFPDRFSARQFPNYSSELNVNALLLGDSALYLCASSPDMGRVYEQYFGPGTRLTVT.

The rearrangement links TRBV30 to TRBJ2-3, with TRBD1 identical over 8 bases. J lost 1 base, V lost 3 bases, and 9 bases had no gene match. The germline gives CDR1 GTSNPN, CDR2 SVGIG (reference sequence). The CDR3 spans 16 residues. Here the CDR3 reads CAWRRGRTGRTDTQYF. The CDR3 DNA reads TGTGCCTGGAGGAGGGGAAGGACAGGGCGCACAGATACGCAGTATTTT.

The chain carries TRBV7-6 and TRBJ1-1, with 10 bases lining up with TRBD1. Germline values: CDR1 SGHVS, CDR2 FNYEAQ. With V trimmed by 3 bases and J by 1 base, 2 bases remained unmatched. The CDR3 spans 15 residues. The CDR3 DNA follows: TGTGCCAGCAGCTTCTGGACAGGGGGGAACACTGAAGCTTTCTTT. This translates into CASSFWTGGNTEAFF.

The chain links TRBV9 to TRBJ1-1; 7 bases map to TRBD1. J gave up 1 base and V 2 bases, and 5 bases lay outside the gene matches. This CDR3 has 15 residues. Germline CDR1 and CDR2: SGDLS and YYNGEE. CDR3 in amino acids: CASSVGQVKNTEAFF. DNA for the CDR3: TGTGCCAGCAGCGTCGGACAGGTAAAGAACACTGAAGCTTTCTTT.

The chain combines TRBV7-2 with TRBJ2-1, with TRBD2 matching over 11 bases. Losses at the gene ends were 2 bases for V and 1 base for J; bases not matched to a gene: 1. The germline gives CDR1 SGHTA, CDR2 FQGNSA. This CDR3 region has 16 residues. The CDR3 sequence: CASSLLAGGSYNEQFF. The DNA of the CDR3 is TGTGCCAGCAGCTTACTAGCGGGAGGTTCCTACAATGAGCAGTTCTTC.

The chain couples TRBV7-2 to TRBJ2-5, with no clear D. There are 12 residues in the CDR3. Trimming removed 4 bases from V and 1 base from J, with 4 bases in between. The V gene's germline CDR1 is SGHTA and CDR2 FQGNSA. The CDR3 DNA reads TGTGCCAGCAGCTCCCTCCAAGAGACCCAGTACTTC. Translated, it gives CASSSLQETQYF. Full variable domain (remainder filled in from reference TRBV7-2 and TRBJ2-5): GAGVSQSPSNKVTEKGKDVELRCDPISGHTALYWYRQSLGQGLEFLIYFQGNSAPDKSGLPSDRFSAERTGGSVSTLTIQRTQQEDSAVYLCASSSLQETQYFGPGTRLLVL.

The rearrangement links TRBV9 to TRBJ1-4, with 8 bases identical to TRBD1. Germline V gives CDR1 SGDLS, CDR2 YYNGEE. Unmatched junction bases numbered 5, after V lost 4 bases and J lost 3 bases. The CDR3 spans 15 residues. CDR3 protein: CASSPGDRPNEKLFF. DNA for the CDR3: TGTGCCAGCAGCCCGGGGGACAGGCCTAATGAAAAACTGTTTTTT.

This chain connects TRBV28 to TRBJ2-2; unclear D gene. CDR3 size: 12 residues. Per germline, CDR1 MDHEN and CDR2 SYDVKM. V lost 2 bases and J 7 bases, leaving 5 bases between the germline ends. CDR3 coding DNA: TGTGCCAGCAGTTTAGGAGACGGGGAGCTGTTTTTT. Translation: CASSLGDGELFF.

Here the CDR3 reads CASSVGRAGGPGNEQFF. CDR3 nucleotides: TGTGCCAGCAGCGTAGGAAGAGCGGGAGGGCCCGGCAATGAGCAGTTCTTC. V and J are TRBV7-9 and TRBJ2-1, with 10 bases identical to TRBD2. V lost 5 bases to trimming and J lost 6 bases; unmatched junction nucleotides: 13. CDR1 is SEHNR, CDR2 FQNEAQ, per germline (reference sequence). The CDR3 length is 17 residues.